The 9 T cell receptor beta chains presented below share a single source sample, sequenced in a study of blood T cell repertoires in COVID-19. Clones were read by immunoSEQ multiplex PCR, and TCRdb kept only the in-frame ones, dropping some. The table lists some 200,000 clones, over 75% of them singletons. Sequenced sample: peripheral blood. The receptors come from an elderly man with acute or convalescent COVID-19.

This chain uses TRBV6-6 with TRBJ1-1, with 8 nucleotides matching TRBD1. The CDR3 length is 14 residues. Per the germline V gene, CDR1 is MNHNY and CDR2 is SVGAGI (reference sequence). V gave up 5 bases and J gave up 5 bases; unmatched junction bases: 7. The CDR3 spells CASSAQGAGTEAFF. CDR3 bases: TGTGCCAGCAGTGCCCAGGGGGCAGGGACTGAAGCTTTCTTT.

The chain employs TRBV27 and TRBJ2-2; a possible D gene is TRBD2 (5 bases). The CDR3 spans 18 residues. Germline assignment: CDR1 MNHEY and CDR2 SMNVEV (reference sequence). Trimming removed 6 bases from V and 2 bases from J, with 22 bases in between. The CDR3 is CASSRPFGTGTNTGELFF. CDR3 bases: TGTGCCAGCAGCCGCCCCTTCGGCACGGGAACCAACACCGGGGAGCTGTTTTTT.

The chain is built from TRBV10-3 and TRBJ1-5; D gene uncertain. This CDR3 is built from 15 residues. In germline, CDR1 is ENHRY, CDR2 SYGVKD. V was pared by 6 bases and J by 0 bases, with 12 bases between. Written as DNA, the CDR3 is TGTGCCATCAGAATGGACGGGAATAGCAATCAGCCCCAGCATTTT. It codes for CAIRMDGNSNQPQHF.

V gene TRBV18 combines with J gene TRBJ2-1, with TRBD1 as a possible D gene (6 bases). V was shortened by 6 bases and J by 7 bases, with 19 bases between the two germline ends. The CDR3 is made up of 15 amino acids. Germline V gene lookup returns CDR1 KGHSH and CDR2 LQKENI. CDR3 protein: CASSRPGQRTNEQFF. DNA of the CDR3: TGTGCCAGCTCCCGACCGGGACAAAGGACTAATGAGCAGTTCTTC.

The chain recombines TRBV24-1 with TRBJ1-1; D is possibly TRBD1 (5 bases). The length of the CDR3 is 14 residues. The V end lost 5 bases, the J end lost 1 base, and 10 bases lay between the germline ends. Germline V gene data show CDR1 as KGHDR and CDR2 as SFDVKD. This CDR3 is CATSGQGGNTEAFF. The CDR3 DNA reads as TGTGCCACCAGTGGGCAGGGAGGGAACACTGAAGCTTTCTTT.

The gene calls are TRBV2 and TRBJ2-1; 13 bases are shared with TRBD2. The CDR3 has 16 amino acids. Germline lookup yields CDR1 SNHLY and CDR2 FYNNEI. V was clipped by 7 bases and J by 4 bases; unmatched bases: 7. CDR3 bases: TGTGCCAGCATACTAGCGGGAGGGCCGGGATACAATGAGCAGTTCTTC. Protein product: CASILAGGPGYNEQFF. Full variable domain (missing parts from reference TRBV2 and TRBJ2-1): EPEVTQTPSHQVTQMGQEVILRCVPISNHLYFYWYRQILGQKVEFLVSFYNNEISEKSEIFDDQFSVERPDGSNFTLKIRSTKLEDSAMYFCASILAGGPGYNEQFFGPGTRLTVL.

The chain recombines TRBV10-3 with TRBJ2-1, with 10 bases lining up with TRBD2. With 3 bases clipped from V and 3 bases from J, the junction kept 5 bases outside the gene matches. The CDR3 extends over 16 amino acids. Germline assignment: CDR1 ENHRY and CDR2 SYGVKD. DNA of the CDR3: TGTGCCATCAGTGAAAGGACTAGCGGACTCTACAATGAGCAGTTCTTC. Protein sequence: CAISERTSGLYNEQFF.

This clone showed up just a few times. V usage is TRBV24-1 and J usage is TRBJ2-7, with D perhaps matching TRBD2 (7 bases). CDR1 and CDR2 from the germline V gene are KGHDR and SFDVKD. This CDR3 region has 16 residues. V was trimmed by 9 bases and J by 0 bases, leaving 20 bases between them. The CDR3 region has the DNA TGTGCCACCTCAGTGATAGGGGGGGCGACCTCCTACGAGCAGTACTTC. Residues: CATSVIGGATSYEQYF.

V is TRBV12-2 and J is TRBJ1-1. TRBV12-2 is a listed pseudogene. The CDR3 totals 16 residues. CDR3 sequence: CASRLARAVKTDEAFF. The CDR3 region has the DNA TGTGCAAGTCGCTTAGCGCGGGCAGTTAAAACCGATGAAGCTTTCTTT.